This T cell receptor beta chain was retrieved from a study of blood T cell repertoires in COVID-19. Whole-study context: Some COVID-19 samples were acute and others convalescent; all came from the United States, Italy and Spain. From T cells, B-cell-depleted T cells, or PBMCs came the material, which was cDNA or gDNA.

Germline V gene data show CDR1 as SGHAT and CDR2 as FQNNGV. V gave up 5 bases and J gave up 1 base, with 14 bases separating them. The CDR3 runs 15 residues. In its sample, this clone was seen a few times. Per the original methods: Reference gene primer amplification yielded estimated nucleated cell counts. Repertoires were generated with immunoSEQ multiplex PCR, while TCRdb's copy carries only in-frame clones and drops some. The V and J calls and clone size come from that table; D and trimming were worked out from the DNA. The sample has roughly 400,000 clones, approximately 91% seen once; the top ten hold around 1.5%.

V usage is TRBV11-2 and J usage is TRBJ1-1, with D possibly TRBD1 on 6 matching bases. Sample: PBMCs or T cells enriched from blood (not recorded which). The clonotype originates from a woman aged 18-29 years who had been exposed to COVID-19. The chain's CDR3 is CASSTGTKQNTEAFF. The CDR3 DNA reads TGTGCCAGCAGCACCGGGACAAAACAGAACACTGAAGCTTTCTTT.